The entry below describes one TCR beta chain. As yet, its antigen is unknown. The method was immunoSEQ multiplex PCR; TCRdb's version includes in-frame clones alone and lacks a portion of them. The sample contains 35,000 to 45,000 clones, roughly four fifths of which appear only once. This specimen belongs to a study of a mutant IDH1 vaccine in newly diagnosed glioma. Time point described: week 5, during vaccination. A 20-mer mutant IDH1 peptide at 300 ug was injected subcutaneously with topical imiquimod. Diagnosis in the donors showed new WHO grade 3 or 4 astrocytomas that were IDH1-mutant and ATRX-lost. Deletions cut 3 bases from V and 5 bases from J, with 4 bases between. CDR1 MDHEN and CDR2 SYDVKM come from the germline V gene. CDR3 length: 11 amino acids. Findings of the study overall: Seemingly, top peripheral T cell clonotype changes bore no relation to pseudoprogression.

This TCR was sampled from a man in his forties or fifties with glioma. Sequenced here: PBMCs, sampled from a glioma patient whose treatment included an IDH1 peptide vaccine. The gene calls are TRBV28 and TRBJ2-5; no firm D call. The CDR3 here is CASSLGETQYF. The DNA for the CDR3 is TGTGCCAGCAGTTTGGGGGAGACCCAGTACTTC.